This T cell receptor (beta chain) was found in a study of shared T cell receptors in the human thymus. The CDR3 extends over 14 amino acids. The germline V and J ends were trimmed by 3 bases and 3 bases, with 9 bases remaining between them. Looked up from germline, CDR1 is MDHEN and CDR2 is SYDVKM. Here immunoSEQ multiplex PCR was the method, and the copy in TCRdb shows in-frame clones only, minus some. This table holds around 730,000 clones, roughly 85% found once. These data also featured in a second study, about human thymus T cells. That publication notes: Donors consisted of healthy Finnish infants (having corrective surgery for congenital heart defects). Thymic resections from corrective heart surgery supplied the tissue. Thymic repertoires overlap heavily among unrelated individuals, related research has reported.

This clonotype originated in a girl less than two years old with a congenital heart defect. Material for sequencing was thymocytes. The gene calls are TRBV28 and TRBJ1-5; maybe TRBD1 (5 bases). The CDR3 is CASSLGGDNQPQHF. CDR3 nucleotides: TGTGCCAGCAGTTTGGGGGGAGACAATCAGCCCCAGCATTTT.